The 14 T cell receptor beta chains listed next were all sequenced from one sample in a study of T cell changes during pregnancy in multiple sclerosis. Method: immunoSEQ multiplex PCR; TCRdb's copy keeps in-frame clones and lacks some. The sample holds roughly 110,000 clones, 92% seen once. The sequencing used peripheral blood, collected after pregnancy. The receptors were gathered from a female donor with multiple sclerosis, enrolled in a pregnancy study.

V gene TRBV28 combines with J gene TRBJ1-5; 8 bases are shared with TRBD1. The CDR3 loop spans 14 amino acids. V dropped 3 bases and J dropped 2; count of bases not matched to a gene: 0. Looked up from germline, CDR1 is MDHEN and CDR2 is SYDVKM. As DNA, the CDR3 is TGTGCCAGCAGTTTGGGACAGGGCAATCAGCCCCAGCATTTT. It specifies CASSLGQGNQPQHF. The whole variable domain, remainder taken from reference TRBV28 and TRBJ1-5, is DVKVTQSSRYLVKRTGEKVFLECVQDMDHENMFWYRQDPGLGLRLIYFSYDVKMKEKGDIPEGYSVSREKKERFSLILESASTNQTSMYLCASSLGQGNQPQHFGDGTRLSIL.

The chain carries TRBV29-1 and TRBJ1-2, with D possibly matching TRBD1 (6 bases). This CDR3 has 11 amino acids. Germline V CDR1 and CDR2: SQVTM, ANQGSEA. Between the trimmed V and J ends, which lost 8 bases and 8 bases, there was a span of 15 bases. CDR3 DNA sequence: TGCAGCTCAGAAGGGGGGGACGGCTACACCTTC. Residues: CSSEGGDGYTF.

This chain joins TRBV5-1 and TRBJ2-1; tentative D call: TRBD2 (6 bases). Germline CDR1 and CDR2: SGHRS and YFSETQ. Trimming stripped 0 bases from V and 1 base from J, with 14 bases between. This CDR3 region has 17 residues. The CDR3 DNA reads TGCGCCAGCAGCTTGGGTCGCGGGGTGGGGTCCTACAATGAGCAGTTCTTC. Translation: CASSLGRGVGSYNEQFF.

The V and J genes are TRBV2 and TRBJ2-1; 10 positions agree with TRBD1. The CDR3 runs to 14 residues. V lost 5 bases and J lost 3; bases outside the gene matches: 1. Germline V gene data show CDR1 as SNHLY and CDR2 as FYNNEI. CDR3: CASSRTGGYNEQFF. The CDR3 nucleotides read TGTGCCAGCAGTAGGACAGGGGGCTACAATGAGCAGTTCTTC.

The chain combines TRBV2 with TRBJ1-2; 8 bases fit TRBD1. CDR1 is SNHLY, CDR2 FYNNEI, per germline. Germline trimming cut 5 bases from V and 8 bases from J; bases unmatched to any gene: 10. This CDR3 spans 14 amino acids. DNA for the CDR3: TGTGCCAGCAGTAACCTTAGACAGGGGAGAGGCTACACCTTC. This codes for CASSNLRQGRGYTF.

The gene calls are TRBV7-2 and TRBJ1-4; 9 nucleotides match TRBD1. CDR3 length: 15 residues. CDR1 is SGHTA and CDR2 is FQGNSA in the germline V gene. The J segment lost 8 bases and the V segment lost 1 base, leaving 5 bases of the junction unmatched. The CDR3: CASSLVGTGKEKLFF. CDR3 sequence (DNA): TGTGCCAGCAGCTTAGTCGGGACAGGGAAAGAAAAACTGTTTTTT.

The genes are TRBV7-3 and TRBJ2-1, with TRBD1 matching 7 bases. This CDR3 is built from 13 residues. V shed 3 bases, J shed 6 bases, and the junction held 2 bases outside the gene matches. CDR1 SGHTA and CDR2 FQGTGA come from the germline V gene. CDR3 protein: CASSLTGINEQFF. CDR3 nucleotide sequence: TGTGCCAGCAGCTTGACAGGGATCAATGAGCAGTTCTTC.

The V call is TRBV19, the J call TRBJ2-1; no reliable D call. The CDR3 has 12 residues. V was cut by 3 bases and J by 9 bases, with 9 bases left in between. In germline, CDR1 is LNHDA, CDR2 SQIVND (reference sequence). The CDR3 here is CASSISSLEQFF. CDR3 sequence (DNA): TGTGCCAGTAGTATCTCTTCCCTTGAGCAGTTCTTC.

The CDR3 region has the DNA TGTGCCAGTAGTATAGGGTTAGCGGGGAACACAGATACGCAGTATTTT. It translates to CASSIGLAGNTDTQYF. The rearrangement links TRBV19 to TRBJ2-3; 8 bases are a match to TRBD2. With 1 base clipped from V and 2 bases from J, the junction kept 5 bases outside the gene matches. Per germline, CDR1 LNHDA and CDR2 SQIVND (reference sequence). This CDR3 has 16 residues.

The genes are TRBV9 and TRBJ2-1; 14 bases fit TRBD2. This CDR3 is 17 amino acids long. Germline V gene sequence: CDR1 SGDLS, CDR2 YYNGEE. V shed 4 bases and J 4 bases; nucleotides not matched to a gene: 7. CDR3 residues: CASSPRLAGGLYNEQFF. The CDR3 DNA is TGTGCCAGCAGCCCTCGACTAGCGGGGGGGCTATACAATGAGCAGTTCTTC. The full variable domain, its missing parts supplied by reference TRBV9 and TRBJ2-1, is DSGVTQTPKHLITATGQRVTLRCSPRSGDLSVYWYQQSLDQGLQFLIQYYNGEERAKGNILERFSAQQFPDLHSELNLSSLELGDSALYFCASSPRLAGGLYNEQFFGPGTRLTVL.

The chain carries TRBV4-1 and TRBJ2-3, with D perhaps matching TRBD2 (5 bases). From germline, CDR1 is MGHRA and CDR2 YSYEKL. V shed 4 bases and J shed 4 bases, with 21 bases lying between them. This CDR3 is built from 17 residues. The CDR3 DNA reads as TGCGCCAGCAGCCCCGAAGAGCCGGGGATTAAACCAGATACGCAGTATTTT. This translates into CASSPEEPGIKPDTQYF.

This chain joins TRBV27 and TRBJ1-5; TRBD1 might be the D (6 bases). Germline CDR1 MNHEY, CDR2 SMNVEV (reference sequence). This CDR3 is 14 amino acids long. V shed 7 bases and J shed 3 bases, with 13 bases lying between them. CDR3 coding DNA: TGTGCCAGCAAACCGGGACAAGTCAATCAGCCCCAGCATTTT. Translating it yields CASKPGQVNQPQHF.

The chain combines TRBV7-2 with TRBJ1-1; a weak D match, TRBD1 (6 bases). The V and J ends lost 5 bases and 10 bases respectively, with 17 bases between them. This CDR3 comprises 13 residues. CDR1 is SGHTA and CDR2 is FQGNSA in the germline V gene. Written as DNA, the CDR3 is TGTGCCAGCAGCGGAGAAACAGGGTTCGCAGCTTTCTTT. Its protein product is CASSGETGFAAFF.

The genes are TRBV28 and TRBJ1-1; tentatively, D is TRBD1 (5 bases). Per germline, CDR1 MDHEN and CDR2 SYDVKM. CDR3 size: 12 residues. Trimming pared 5 bases from V and 7 bases from J, leaving 11 bases between. The CDR3 bases are TGTGCCAGCAGTCGGACACCCGGTGAAGCTTTCTTT. Its protein is CASSRTPGEAFF.